A single sample gave rise to the 5 T cell receptor beta chains below, sequenced in a study of CD8+ T cells in alopecia areata. Extracted RNA was reverse transcribed into cDNA, the sequencing template. Sequencing was performed with immunoSEQ multiplex PCR; in TCRdb, only in-frame clones are kept and a portion is missing. The sample includes roughly 200,000 clones, over 55% of them seen just once. The sample here was CD4+ T cells sorted from blood, taken at week 0. The receptors stem from a human donor with alopecia areata.

This clone was detected once. CDR3 residues: CSVGGHNTEAFF. The CDR3 region has the DNA TGCAGCGTTGGCGGTCATAACACTGAAGCTTTCTTT. V usage is TRBV29-1 and J usage is TRBJ1-1; D gene unclear. CDR1 is SQVTM and CDR2 is ANQGSEA in the germline V gene. V shed 4 bases and J shed 2 bases, with 8 bases lying between them. CDR3 size: 12 residues.

This clone has just a few counts. The chain couples TRBV29-1 to TRBJ1-1; 7 nucleotides agree with TRBD1. This CDR3 contains 13 residues. V was clipped by 7 bases and J by 5 bases; unmatched bases: 10. Germline V gene sequence: CDR1 SQVTM, CDR2 ANQGSEA. CDR3: CSGAWTGGTEAFF. CDR3 DNA sequence: TGCAGCGGAGCCTGGACAGGAGGAACTGAAGCTTTCTTT.

V usage is TRBV7-2 and J usage is TRBJ2-1; possible D gene TRBD2, 5 bases. Trimming pared 1 base from V and 6 bases from J, leaving 13 bases between. The germline gives CDR1 SGHTA, CDR2 FQGNSA. The CDR3 sequence is 15 residues long. CDR3 in DNA: TGTGCCAGCAGCTTAGGAGGGTCGGTCAGCAATGAGCAGTTCTTC. Amino acid sequence: CASSLGGSVSNEQFF. The whole variable domain, remainder taken from reference TRBV7-2 and TRBJ2-1, is GAGVSQSPSNKVTEKGKDVELRCDPISGHTALYWYRQSLGQGLEFLIYFQGNSAPDKSGLPSDRFSAERTGGSVSTLTIQRTQQEDSAVYLCASSLGGSVSNEQFFGPGTRLTVL.

This chain uses TRBV29-1 with TRBJ2-3; possible D gene TRBD2, 6 bases. With 6 bases removed from V and 2 bases from J, the gap between germline ends came to 9 bases. Germline V lookup: CDR1 SQVTM, CDR2 ANQGSEA. CDR3 length: 12 amino acids. The CDR3 sequence: CSVKDYTDTQYF. The CDR3 DNA follows: TGCAGCGTGAAGGACTACACAGATACGCAGTATTTT.

The chain employs TRBV2 and TRBJ1-2; the D is unclear. CDR3 length: 14 amino acids. V shed 8 bases and J shed 2 bases, with 15 bases lying between them. Germline CDR1 SNHLY, CDR2 FYNNEI. CDR3 protein: CASHGILGNYGYTF. The DNA of the CDR3 is TGTGCCAGCCACGGAATATTGGGGAACTATGGCTACACCTTC.